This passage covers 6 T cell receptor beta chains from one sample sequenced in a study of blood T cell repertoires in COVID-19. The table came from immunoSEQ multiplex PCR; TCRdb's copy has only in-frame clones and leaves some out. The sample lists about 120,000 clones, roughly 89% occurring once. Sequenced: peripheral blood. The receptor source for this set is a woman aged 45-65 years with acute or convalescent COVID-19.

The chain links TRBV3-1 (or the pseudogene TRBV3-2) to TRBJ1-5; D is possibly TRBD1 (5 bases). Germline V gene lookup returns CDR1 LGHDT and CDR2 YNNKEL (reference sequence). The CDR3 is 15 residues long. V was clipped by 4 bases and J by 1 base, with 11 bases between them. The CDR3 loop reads CASSRGTGSNQPQHF. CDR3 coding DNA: TGTGCCAGCAGCCGAGGGACTGGGAGCAATCAGCCCCAGCATTTT.

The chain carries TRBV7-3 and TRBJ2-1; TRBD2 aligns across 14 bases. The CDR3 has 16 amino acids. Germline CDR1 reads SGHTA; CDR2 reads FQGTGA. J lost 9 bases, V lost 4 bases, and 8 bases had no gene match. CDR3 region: CASSSTSGGARGEQFF. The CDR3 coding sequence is TGTGCCAGCAGCTCGACTAGCGGGGGGGCCCGTGGTGAGCAGTTCTTC.

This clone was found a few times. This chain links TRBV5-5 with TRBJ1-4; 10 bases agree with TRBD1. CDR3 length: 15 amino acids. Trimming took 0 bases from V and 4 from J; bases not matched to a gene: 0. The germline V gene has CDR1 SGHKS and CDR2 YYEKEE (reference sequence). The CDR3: CASSLGDRGNEKLFF. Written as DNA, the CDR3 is TGTGCCAGCAGCTTGGGGGACAGGGGTAATGAAAAACTGTTTTTT.

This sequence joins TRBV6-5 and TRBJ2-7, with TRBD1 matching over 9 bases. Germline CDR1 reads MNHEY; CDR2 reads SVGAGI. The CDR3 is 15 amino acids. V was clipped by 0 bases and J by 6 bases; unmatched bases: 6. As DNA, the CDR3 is TGTGCCAGCAGTTACTCGACGGGACAGGGATTCGAGCAGTACTTC. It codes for CASSYSTGQGFEQYF.

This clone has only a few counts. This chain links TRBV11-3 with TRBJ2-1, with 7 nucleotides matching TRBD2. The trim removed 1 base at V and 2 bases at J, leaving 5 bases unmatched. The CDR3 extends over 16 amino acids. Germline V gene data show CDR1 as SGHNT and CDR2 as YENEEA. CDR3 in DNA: TGTGCCAGCAGCTTAGCGGGCCTAGCGGCCTACAATGAGCAGTTCTTC. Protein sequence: CASSLAGLAAYNEQFF.

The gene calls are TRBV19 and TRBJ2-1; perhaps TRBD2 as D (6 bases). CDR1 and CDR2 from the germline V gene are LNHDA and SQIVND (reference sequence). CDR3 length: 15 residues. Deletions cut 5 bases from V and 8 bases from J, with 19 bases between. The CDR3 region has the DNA TGTGCCAGTAGTGTACAAGCGGGTACGATGGATGAGCAGTTCTTC. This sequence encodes CASSVQAGTMDEQFF.